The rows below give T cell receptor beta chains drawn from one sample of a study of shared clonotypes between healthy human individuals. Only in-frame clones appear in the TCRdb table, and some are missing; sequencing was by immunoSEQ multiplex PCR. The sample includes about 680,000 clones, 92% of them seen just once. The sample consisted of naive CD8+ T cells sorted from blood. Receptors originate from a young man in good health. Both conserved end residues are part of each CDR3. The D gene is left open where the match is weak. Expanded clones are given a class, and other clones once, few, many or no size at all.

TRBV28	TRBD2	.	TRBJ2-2	TGTGCCAGCAGACCACGCGGACTAGAGAACACCGGGGAGCTGTTTTTT	CASRPRGLENTGELFF
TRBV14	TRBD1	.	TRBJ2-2	TGTGCCAGCAGTTGGACAGGGCTTGGCGGGGAGCTGTTTTTT	CASSWTGLGGELFF
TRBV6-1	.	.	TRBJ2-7	TGTGCCAGCAGTGAAGGAAGGATACCCTCCTACGAGCAGTACTTC	CASSEGRIPSYEQYF
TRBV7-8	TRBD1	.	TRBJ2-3	TGTGCCAGCAGCCCGCACGTGGGACAGGGGTCCACAGATACGCAGTATTTT	CASSPHVGQGSTDTQYF
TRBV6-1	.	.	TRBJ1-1	TGTGCCAGCAGGGGTCCAGCAAACACTGAAGCTTTCTTT	CASRGPANTEAFF
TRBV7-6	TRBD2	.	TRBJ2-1	TGTGCCAGCAGCCCCACTAGCGGCAAGACGGGGGAGCAGTTCTTC	CASSPTSGKTGEQFF
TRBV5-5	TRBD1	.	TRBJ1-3	TGTGCCAGCACCCAAACGGACAGGGGGTCAATCTCTGGAAACACCATATATTTT	CASTQTDRGSISGNTIYF
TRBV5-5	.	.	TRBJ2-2	TGTGCCAGCAGCCCCACAGGGAGGGAGCTGTTTTTT	CASSPTGRELFF
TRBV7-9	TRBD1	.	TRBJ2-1	TGTGCCAGCAGCCCCCGACAGGGGGCTCTCTACAATGAGCAGTTCTTC	CASSPRQGALYNEQFF
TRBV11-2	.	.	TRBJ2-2	TGTGCCAGCAGCCTCTGGGCCCGGGAGCTGTTTTTT	CASSLWARELFF
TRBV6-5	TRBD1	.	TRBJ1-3	TGTGCCAGCAGTCCACGGACAGGGCCTGGAAACACCATATATTTT	CASSPRTGPGNTIYF
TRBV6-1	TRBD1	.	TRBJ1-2	TGTGCCAGCAGTGAGGACAGGGTGAACTGCTACACCTTC	CASSEDRVNCYTF
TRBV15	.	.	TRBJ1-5	TGTGCCACCAGCAGAGTAATCAGGGAGGTCGAGAATTTCGATAGCAATCAGCCCCAGCATTTT	CATSRVIREVENFDSNQPQHF
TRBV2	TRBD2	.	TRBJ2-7	TGTGCCAGCAAGCGGGGGGAACAGAGGAACGAGCAGTACTTC	CASKRGEQRNEQYF
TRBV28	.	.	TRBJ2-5	TGTGCCAGCACCCCCATCGGGAGAGGAGGGGAGACCCAGTACTTC	CASTPIGRGGETQYF
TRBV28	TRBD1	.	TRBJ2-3	TGTGCCAGCAGTTTAGGGACAGGGGACACAGATACGCAGTATTTT	CASSLGTGDTDTQYF
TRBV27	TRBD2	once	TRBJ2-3	TGTGCCAGCAGTAGGGGACTAGCGGGCACAGATACGCAGTATTTT	CASSRGLAGTDTQYF
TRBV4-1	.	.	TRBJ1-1	TGCGCCAGCAACCCCAAATGGGGGAACACTGAAGCTTTCTTT	CASNPKWGNTEAFF
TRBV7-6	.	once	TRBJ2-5	TGTGCCAGCAGCTTATTGCAGGGTCAAGAGACCCAGTACTTC	CASSLLQGQETQYF
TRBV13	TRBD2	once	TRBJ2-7	TGTGCCAGCAGCCTACTCGGAGCGGGAGGAGTCGAGCAGTACTTC	CASSLLGAGGVEQYF
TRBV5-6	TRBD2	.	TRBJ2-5	TGTGCCAGCAGGGCGGGAGTAGGGCGGGAGACCCAGTACTTC	CASRAGVGRETQYF
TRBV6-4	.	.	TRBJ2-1	TGTGCCAGCAGTGACCCGGGCGGCGGGATAGTAAAGCAGTTCTTC	CASSDPGGGIVKQFF
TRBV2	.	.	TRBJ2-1	TGTGCCAGCAGCGACAGGCGGAGCTCCTACAATGAGCAGTTCTTC	CASSDRRSSYNEQFF
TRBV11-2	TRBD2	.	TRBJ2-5	TGTGCCAGCAGCCAAGGGGAGCGGGAGGAAGAGACCCAGTACTTC	CASSQGEREEETQYF
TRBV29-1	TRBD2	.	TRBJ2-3	TGCAGCGTTGGGAGACTAGCGGATACGCAGTATTTT	CSVGRLADTQYF
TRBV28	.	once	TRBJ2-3	TGTGCCAGCACCGAATGGGGCAGCCTCACAGATACGCAGTATTTT	CASTEWGSLTDTQYF
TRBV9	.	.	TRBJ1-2	TGTGCCAGCAGCGTAGCCCGACACCAACCGGGGCCATGGGAAGGACAATCGTATGGCTACACCTTC	CASSVARHQPGPWEGQSYGYTF
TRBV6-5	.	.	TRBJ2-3	TGTGCCAGCAGTTACAAGTCCACAGATACGCAGTATTTT	CASSYKSTDTQYF
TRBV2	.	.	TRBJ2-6	TGTGCCAGCAGTGGCTCGGCATCTGGGGCCAACGTCCTGACTTTC	CASSGSASGANVLTF
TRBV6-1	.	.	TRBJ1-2	TGTGCCAGCAGTGAACTAATACAGGGATCGGGATATGGCTACACCTTC	CASSELIQGSGYGYTF
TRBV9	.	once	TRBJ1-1	TGTGCCAGCAGCGTAGTCTCTAACACTGAAGCTTTCTTT	CASSVVSNTEAFF
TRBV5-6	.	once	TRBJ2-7	TGTGCCAGCAGTATCACAGGCTACGAGCAGTACTTC	CASSITGYEQYF
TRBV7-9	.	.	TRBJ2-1	TGTGCCAGCAGCCCTAGCTTGGAGAGCTCCTACAATGAGCAGTTCTTC	CASSPSLESSYNEQFF
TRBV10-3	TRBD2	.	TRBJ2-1	TGTGCCATCAGTACACCGGGACTAGTTTCCAATGAGCAGTTCTTC	CAISTPGLVSNEQFF
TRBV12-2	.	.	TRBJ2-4	TGTGCAAGTCGCTGGACCGGGACTAGCGACAAAAACATTCAGTACTTC	CASRWTGTSDKNIQYF
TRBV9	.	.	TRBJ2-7	TGTGCCAGCAGCGTAGGATCCGTAGCGCCAGGCTACGAGCAGTACTTC	CASSVGSVAPGYEQYF
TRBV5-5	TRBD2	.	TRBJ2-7	TGTGCCAGCAGCCCGTGGGCGGGAGGCTCTTACGAGCAGTACTTC	CASSPWAGGSYEQYF
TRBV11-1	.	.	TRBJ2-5	TGTGCCAGCAGCTTACCTTTAGGACAAGAGACCCAGTACTTC	CASSLPLGQETQYF
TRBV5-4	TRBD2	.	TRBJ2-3	TGTGCCAGCAGCCTAGGACCGGGACTAATCGCAGATACGCAGTATTTT	CASSLGPGLIADTQYF
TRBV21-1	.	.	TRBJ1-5	TGTGCCAGCAGCCCAGGGGGACGTAGAAGCAATCAGCCCCAGCATTTT	CASSPGGRRSNQPQHF
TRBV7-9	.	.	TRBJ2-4	TGTGCCAGCAGCTCCCCTGGTTTAGAAAACATTCAGTACTTC	CASSSPGLENIQYF
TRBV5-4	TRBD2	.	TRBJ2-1	TGTGCCAGCAGCCGTGTCGCGGGAGGGCCTAATGAGCAGTTCTTC	CASSRVAGGPNEQFF
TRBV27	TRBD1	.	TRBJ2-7	TGTGCCAGCAGTGACGGGACAGGGGTACGACGAGAGCAGTACTTC	CASSDGTGVRREQYF
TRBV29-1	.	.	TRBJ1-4	TGCAGCGTTGAACAACCGGACACCCACCGGGGGATTGGTGAAAAACTGTTTTTT	CSVEQPDTHRGIGEKLFF
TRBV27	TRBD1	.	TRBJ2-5	TGTGCCAGCAGTTCCTTCCCGGACAGGGGGCAGGGGGAGACCCAGTACTTC	CASSSFPDRGQGETQYF
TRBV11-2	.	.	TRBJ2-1	TGTGCCAGCAGCTTAAACAATGAGCAGTTCTTC	CASSLNNEQFF
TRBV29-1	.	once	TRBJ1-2	TGCAGCGTTGAAGGACGGCTCTATGGCTACACCTTC	CSVEGRLYGYTF
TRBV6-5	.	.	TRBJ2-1	TGTGCCAGCAGCACGACGCCCAGCTCCTACAATGAGCAGTTCTTC	CASSTTPSSYNEQFF
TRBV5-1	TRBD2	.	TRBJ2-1	TGCGCCAGCAGATTAGCGGGTATAAACAATGAGCAGTTCTTC	CASRLAGINNEQFF
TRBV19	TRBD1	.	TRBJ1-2	TGTGCCAGTAGTACGCCCTTTGGACAGGGAGGCGGCTACACCTTC	CASSTPFGQGGGYTF
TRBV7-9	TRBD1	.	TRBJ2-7	TGTGCCAGCAGCTTGGGGACAGGGGGTGCCGAGCAGTACTTC	CASSLGTGGAEQYF
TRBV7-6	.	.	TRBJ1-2	TGTGCCAGCAGCCCGGACGGAAGATCTAACTATGGCTACACCTTC	CASSPDGRSNYGYTF
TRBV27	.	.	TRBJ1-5	TGTGCCAGCAGCCCAGGGAGAGAGCGACAGCCCCAGCATTTT	CASSPGRERQPQHF
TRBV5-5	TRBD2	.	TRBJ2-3	TGTGCCAGCAGGTTGGACGGCCGACTAGCGGGAGCCGCAGATACGCAGTATTTT	CASRLDGRLAGAADTQYF
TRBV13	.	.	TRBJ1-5	TGTGCCAGCAGCTTAGGAGGGTATAGCAATCAGCCCCAGCATTTT	CASSLGGYSNQPQHF
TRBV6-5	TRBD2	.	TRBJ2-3	TGTGCCAGCATGCTTGTAGCGGGAGTAAGAGATACGCAGTATTTT	CASMLVAGVRDTQYF
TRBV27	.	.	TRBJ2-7	TGTGCCAGCAGTTCTCGGGTGGGCGAGCAGTACTTC	CASSSRVGEQYF
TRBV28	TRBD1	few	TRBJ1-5	TGTGCCAGCAGCCTTAACCCGACAGGGTCTACTCAGCCCCAGCATTTT	CASSLNPTGSTQPQHF
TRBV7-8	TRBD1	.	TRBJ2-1	TGTGCCAGCAGGTACACGGGACAGGGAGATGGGAATGAGCAGTTCTTC	CASRYTGQGDGNEQFF
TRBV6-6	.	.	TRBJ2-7	TGTGCCAGCCGTCCGGGGTCAGGAGAGCAGTACTTC	CASRPGSGEQYF